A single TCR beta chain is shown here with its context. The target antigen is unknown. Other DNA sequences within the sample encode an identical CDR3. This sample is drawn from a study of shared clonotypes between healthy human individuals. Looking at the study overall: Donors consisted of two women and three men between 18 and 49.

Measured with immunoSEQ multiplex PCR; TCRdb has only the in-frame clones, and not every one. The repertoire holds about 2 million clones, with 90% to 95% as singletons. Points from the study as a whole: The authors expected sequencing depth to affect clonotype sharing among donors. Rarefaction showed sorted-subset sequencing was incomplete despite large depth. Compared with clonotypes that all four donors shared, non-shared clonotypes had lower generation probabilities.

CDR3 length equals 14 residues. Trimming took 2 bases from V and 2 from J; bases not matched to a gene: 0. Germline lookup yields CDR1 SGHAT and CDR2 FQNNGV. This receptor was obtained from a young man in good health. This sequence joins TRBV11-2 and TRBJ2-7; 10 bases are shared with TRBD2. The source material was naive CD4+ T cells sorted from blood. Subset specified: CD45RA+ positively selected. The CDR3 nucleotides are TGTGCCAGCAGCTTAACTAGCGGGGCCTACGAGCAGTACTTC. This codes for CASSLTSGAYEQYF.